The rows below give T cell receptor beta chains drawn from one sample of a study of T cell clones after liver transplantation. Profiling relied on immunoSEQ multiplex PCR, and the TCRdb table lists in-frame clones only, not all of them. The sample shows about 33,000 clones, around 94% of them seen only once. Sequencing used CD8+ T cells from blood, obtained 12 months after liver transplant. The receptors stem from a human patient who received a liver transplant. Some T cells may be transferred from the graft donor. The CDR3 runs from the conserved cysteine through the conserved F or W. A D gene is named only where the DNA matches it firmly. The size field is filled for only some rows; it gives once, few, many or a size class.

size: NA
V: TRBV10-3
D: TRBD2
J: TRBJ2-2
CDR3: CAISVSGSPNTGELFF
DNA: TGTGCCATCAGCGTTAGCGGGAGCCCGAACACCGGGGAGCTGTTTTTT

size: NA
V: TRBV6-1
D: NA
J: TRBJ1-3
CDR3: CASSEARNSGNTIYF
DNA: TGTGCCAGCAGTGAAGCGCGGAACTCTGGAAACACCATATATTTT

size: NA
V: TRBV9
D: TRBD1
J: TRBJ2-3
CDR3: CASSPGTGNPDTQYF
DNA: TGTGCCAGCAGCCCGGGGACAGGGAACCCAGATACGCAGTATTTT

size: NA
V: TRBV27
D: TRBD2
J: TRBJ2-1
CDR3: CASSPWTSGIYNEQFF
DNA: TGTGCCAGCAGTCCCTGGACTAGCGGGATCTACAATGAGCAGTTCTTC

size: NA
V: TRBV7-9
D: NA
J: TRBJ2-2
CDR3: CASNPLGTSNTGELFF
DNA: TGTGCCAGCAATCCCCTGGGCACCTCGAACACCGGGGAGCTGTTTTTT

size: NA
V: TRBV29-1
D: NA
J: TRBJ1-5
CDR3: CSVGKGLNQPQHF
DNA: TGCAGCGTGGGTAAGGGGCTGAATCAGCCCCAGCATTTT

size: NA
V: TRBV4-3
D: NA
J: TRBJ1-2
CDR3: CASSQDSADYYGYTF
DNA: TGCGCCAGCAGCCAAGATTCGGCAGACTACTATGGCTACACCTTC

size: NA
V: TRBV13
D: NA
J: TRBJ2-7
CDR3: CASRAGHSYEQYF
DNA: TGTGCCAGCAGGGCAGGACACTCCTACGAGCAGTACTTC

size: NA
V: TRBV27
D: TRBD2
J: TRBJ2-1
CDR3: CASSAASGRYDEQFF
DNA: TGTGCCAGCAGTGCTGCTAGCGGGAGGTACGATGAGCAGTTCTTC

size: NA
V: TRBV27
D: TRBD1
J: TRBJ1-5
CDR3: CASSPPGGGGQPQHF
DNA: TGTGCCAGCAGTCCTCCAGGGGGCGGGGGTCAGCCCCAGCATTTT

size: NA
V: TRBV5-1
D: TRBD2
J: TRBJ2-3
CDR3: CASSLALAGGPTDTQYF
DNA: TGCGCCAGCAGCTTGGCTCTAGCGGGAGGGCCCACAGATACGCAGTATTTT

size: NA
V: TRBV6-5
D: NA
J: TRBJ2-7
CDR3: CASSYWQGGHYEQYF
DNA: TGTGCCAGCAGTTACTGGCAGGGGGGTCACTACGAGCAGTACTTC

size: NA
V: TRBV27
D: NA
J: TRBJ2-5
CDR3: CASMAGGGETQYF
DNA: TGTGCCAGCATGGCAGGGGGAGGGGAGACCCAGTACTTC

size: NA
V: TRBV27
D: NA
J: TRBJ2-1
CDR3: CASSHRVYGYEQFF
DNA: TGTGCCAGCAGTCATCGCGTTTATGGTTATGAGCAGTTCTTC

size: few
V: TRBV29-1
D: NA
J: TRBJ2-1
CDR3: CSVEDLTVIDEQFF
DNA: TGCAGCGTTGAAGATTTAACAGTTATCGATGAGCAGTTCTTC

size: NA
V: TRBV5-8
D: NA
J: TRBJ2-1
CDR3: CASSLSRSYNEQFF
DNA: TGTGCCAGCAGCTTGTCTCGGTCCTACAATGAGCAGTTCTTC

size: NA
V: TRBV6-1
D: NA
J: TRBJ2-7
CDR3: CASYMGDHSYEQYF
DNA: TGTGCCAGCTATATGGGCGACCACTCCTACGAGCAGTACTTC

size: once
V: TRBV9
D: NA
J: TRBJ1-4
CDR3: CASSVGDEKLFF
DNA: TGTGCCAGCAGCGTAGGGGATGAAAAACTGTTTTTT

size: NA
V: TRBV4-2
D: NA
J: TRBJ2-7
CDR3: CASSQGTTYEQYF
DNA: TGTGCCAGCAGCCAGGGGACAACCTACGAGCAGTACTTC

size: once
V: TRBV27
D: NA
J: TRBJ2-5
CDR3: CASSLLSTRETQYF
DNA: TGTGCCAGCAGTTTACTGAGTACCCGAGAGACCCAGTACTTC

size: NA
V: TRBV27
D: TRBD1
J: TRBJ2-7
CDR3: CASSLWGQGGEQYF
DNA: TGTGCCAGCAGTTTATGGGGACAGGGGGGCGAGCAGTACTTC

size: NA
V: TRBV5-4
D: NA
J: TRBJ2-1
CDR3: CASSLEDPVADEQFF
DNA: TGTGCCAGCAGCCTGGAGGACCCGGTCGCGGATGAGCAGTTCTTC

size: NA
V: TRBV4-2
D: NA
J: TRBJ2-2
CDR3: CASSPPQGYELAGELFF
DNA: TGTGCCAGCAGCCCGCCCCAGGGCTACGAACTCGCCGGGGAGCTGTTTTTT

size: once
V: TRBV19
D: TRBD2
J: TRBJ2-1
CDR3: CASSMGTSGLRYNEQFF
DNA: TGTGCCAGTAGTATGGGGACTAGCGGACTCCGATACAATGAGCAGTTCTTC

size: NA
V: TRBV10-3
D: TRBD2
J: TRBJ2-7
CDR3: CAISSLAGNSYEQYF
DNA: TGTGCCATCTCTTCCCTAGCGGGGAACTCCTACGAGCAGTACTTC

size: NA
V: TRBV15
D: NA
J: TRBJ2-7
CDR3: CATSTQGGDEQYF
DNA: TGTGCCACCAGCACTCAGGGGGGCGACGAGCAGTACTTC

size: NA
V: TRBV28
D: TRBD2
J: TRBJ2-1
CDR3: CASSTQAGVLYNEQFF
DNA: TGTGCCAGCAGCACTCAAGCGGGAGTCCTCTACAATGAGCAGTTCTTC

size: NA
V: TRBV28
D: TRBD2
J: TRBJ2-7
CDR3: CASSTHLLRDDSGRALYEQYF
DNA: TGTGCCAGCAGTACCCACCTCCTCCGGGACGATAGCGGGAGGGCCTTGTACGAGCAGTACTTC

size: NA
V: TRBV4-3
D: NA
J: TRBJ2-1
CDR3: CASSQDPAPGNEQFF
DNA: TGCGCCAGCAGCCAAGATCCGGCACCTGGCAATGAGCAGTTCTTC

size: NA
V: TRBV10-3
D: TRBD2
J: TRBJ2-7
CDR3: CAISEGAGEPYEQYF
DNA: TGTGCCATCAGTGAGGGAGCGGGAGAGCCCTACGAGCAGTACTTC

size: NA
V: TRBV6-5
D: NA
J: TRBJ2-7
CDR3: CASSYVSSYEQYF
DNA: TGTGCCAGCAGTTATGTGAGTTCCTACGAGCAGTACTTC

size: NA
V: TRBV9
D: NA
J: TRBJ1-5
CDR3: CASSVGAGRDQPQHF
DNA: TGTGCCAGCAGCGTAGGGGCAGGGAGGGATCAGCCCCAGCATTTT

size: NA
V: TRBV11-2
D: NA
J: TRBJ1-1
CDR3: CASSLGGAPSSFF
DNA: TGTGCCAGCAGCTTAGGAGGGGCCCCCAGCTCTTTCTTT

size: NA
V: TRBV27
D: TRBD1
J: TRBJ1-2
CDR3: CASSLGRAGGINGYTF
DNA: TGTGCCAGCAGTTTGGGAAGGGCAGGGGGGATCAATGGCTACACCTTC

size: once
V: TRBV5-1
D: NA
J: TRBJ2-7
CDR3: CASSLDLNYEQYF
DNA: TGCGCCAGCAGCCTGGACTTGAACTACGAGCAGTACTTC

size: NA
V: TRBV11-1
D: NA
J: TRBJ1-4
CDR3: CASSADSTTNEKLFF
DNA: TGTGCCAGCAGCGCTGACAGCACAACTAATGAAAAACTGTTTTTT

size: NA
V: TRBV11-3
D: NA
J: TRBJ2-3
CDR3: CASLLHPDTQYF
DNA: TGTGCCAGCCTGCTTCACCCAGATACGCAGTATTTT

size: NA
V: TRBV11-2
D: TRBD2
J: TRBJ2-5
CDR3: CASSFTGTSSGQETQYF
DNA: TGTGCCAGCAGCTTTACCGGGACTAGCAGCGGTCAAGAGACCCAGTACTTC

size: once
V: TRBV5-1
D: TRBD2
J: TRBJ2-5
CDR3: CASSATFLREGRVEETQYF
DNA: TGCGCCAGCAGCGCCACGTTTTTGCGGGAGGGCCGTGTAGAAGAGACCCAGTACTTC

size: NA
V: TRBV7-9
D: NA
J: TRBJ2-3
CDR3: CASSIPQGDGPDTQYF
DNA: TGTGCCAGCAGCATTCCCCAGGGAGACGGGCCAGATACGCAGTATTTT

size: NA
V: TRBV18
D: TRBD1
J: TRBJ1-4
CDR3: CASSPAGGTGVMEKLFF
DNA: TGTGCCAGCTCACCAGCTGGTGGGACAGGGGTGATGGAAAAACTGTTTTTT

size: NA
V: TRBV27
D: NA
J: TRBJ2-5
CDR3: CASSSSLGETQYF
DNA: TGTGCCAGCAGTAGTAGTTTGGGAGAGACCCAGTACTTC